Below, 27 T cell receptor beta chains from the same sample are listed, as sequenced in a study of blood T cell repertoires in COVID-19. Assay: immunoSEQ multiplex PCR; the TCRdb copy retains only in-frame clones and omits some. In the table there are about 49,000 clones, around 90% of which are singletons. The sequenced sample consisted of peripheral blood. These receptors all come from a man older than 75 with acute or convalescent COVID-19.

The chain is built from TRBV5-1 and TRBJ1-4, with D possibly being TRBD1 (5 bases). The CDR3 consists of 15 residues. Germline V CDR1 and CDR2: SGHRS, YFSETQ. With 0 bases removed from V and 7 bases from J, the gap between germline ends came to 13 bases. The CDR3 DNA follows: TGCGCCAGCAGCTTGGAAAAAAGGGGCGGTGAAAAACTGTTTTTT. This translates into CASSLEKRGGEKLFF.

Here the CDR3 reads CSASPSRGTGNQPQHF. The CDR3 coding sequence is TGCAGTGCTAGTCCCTCGCGGGGGACAGGGAATCAGCCCCAGCATTTT. This chain joins TRBV20-1 and TRBJ1-5; 9 nucleotides align to TRBD1. Germline V gives CDR1 DFQATT, CDR2 SNEGSKA (reference sequence). This CDR3 is built from 16 residues. The ends lost 3 bases at V and 4 bases at J; junction bases unmatched: 10.

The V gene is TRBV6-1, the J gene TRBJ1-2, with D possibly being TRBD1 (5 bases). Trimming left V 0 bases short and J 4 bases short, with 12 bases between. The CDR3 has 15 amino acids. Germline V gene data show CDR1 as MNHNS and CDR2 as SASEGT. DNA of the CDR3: TGTGCCAGCAGTGAAGCAGACAGTCATGGCTATGGCTACACCTTC. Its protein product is CASSEADSHGYGYTF.

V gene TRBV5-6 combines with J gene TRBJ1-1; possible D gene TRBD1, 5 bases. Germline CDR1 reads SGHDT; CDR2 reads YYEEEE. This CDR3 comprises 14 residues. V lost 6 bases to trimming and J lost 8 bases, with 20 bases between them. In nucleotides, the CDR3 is TGTGCCAGCATAAGCCTCGGGGGGGAGGCCGAAGCTTTCTTT. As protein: CASISLGGEAEAFF.

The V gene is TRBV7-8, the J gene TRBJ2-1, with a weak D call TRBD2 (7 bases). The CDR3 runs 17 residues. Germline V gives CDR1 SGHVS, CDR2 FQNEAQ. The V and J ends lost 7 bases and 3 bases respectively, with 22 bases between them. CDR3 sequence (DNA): TGTGCCAGCACCTCTAGCCGGGGGGCCCTGTTCTACAATGAGCAGTTCTTC. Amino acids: CASTSSRGALFYNEQFF.

CDR3 bases: TGTGCCAGCAGCCAAGTCAGGGTTGCGAACACCGGGGAGCTGTTTTTT. Encoded protein: CASSQVRVANTGELFF. This chain joins TRBV14 and TRBJ2-2; perhaps TRBD1 as D (5 bases). V was trimmed by 1 base and J by 0 bases, leaving 9 bases between them. The germline V gene has CDR1 SGHDN and CDR2 FVKESK. CDR3 length: 16 residues.

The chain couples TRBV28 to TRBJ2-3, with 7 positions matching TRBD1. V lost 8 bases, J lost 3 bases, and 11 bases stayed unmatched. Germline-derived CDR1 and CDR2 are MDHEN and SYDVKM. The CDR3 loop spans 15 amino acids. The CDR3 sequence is CASGGVAGGTDTQYF. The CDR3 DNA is TGTGCCAGCGGTGGCGTGGCAGGGGGAACAGATACGCAGTATTTT. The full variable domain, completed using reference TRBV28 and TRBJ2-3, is DVKVTQSSRYLVKRTGEKVFLECVQDMDHENMFWYRQDPGLGLRLIYFSYDVKMKEKGDIPEGYSVSREKKERFSLILESASTNQTSMYLCASGGVAGGTDTQYFGPGTRLTVL.

Here the CDR3 reads CASSLGQGLSTDTQYF. CDR3 DNA sequence: TGCGCCAGCAGCTTGGGGCAGGGTCTGAGCACAGATACGCAGTATTTT. The chain uses TRBV5-1 and TRBJ2-3, with D possibly TRBD1 on 5 matching bases. Deletions cut 0 bases from V and 0 bases from J, with 11 bases between. This CDR3 region has 16 residues. The V gene's germline CDR1 is SGHRS and CDR2 YFSETQ.

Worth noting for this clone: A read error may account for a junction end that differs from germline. The CDR3 nucleotides are TGTGCCAGCAGCTTGGCTCAGGGTTGGGACTTC. This translates into CASSLAQGWDF. The V call is TRBV5-6, the J call TRBJ2-7; possible D gene TRBD1, 5 bases. This CDR3 spans 11 amino acids. Germline assignment: CDR1 SGHDT and CDR2 YYEEEE.

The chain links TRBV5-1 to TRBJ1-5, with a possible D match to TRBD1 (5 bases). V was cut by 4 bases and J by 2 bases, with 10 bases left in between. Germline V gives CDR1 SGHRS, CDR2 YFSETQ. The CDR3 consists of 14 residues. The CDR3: CASSLRGGNQPQHF. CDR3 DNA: TGCGCCAGCAGCCTGCGGGGGGGCAATCAGCCCCAGCATTTT. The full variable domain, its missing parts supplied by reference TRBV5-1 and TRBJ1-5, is KAGVTQTPRYLIKTRGQQVTLSCSPISGHRSVSWYQQTPGQGLQFLFEYFSETQRNKGNFPGRFSGRQFSNSRSEMNVSTLELGDSALYLCASSLRGGNQPQHFGDGTRLSIL.

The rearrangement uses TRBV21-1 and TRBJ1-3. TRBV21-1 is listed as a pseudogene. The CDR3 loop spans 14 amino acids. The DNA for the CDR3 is TGTGCCAGCAGGGGAGGGGACTCTGGAAACACCATATATTTT. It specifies CASRGGDSGNTIYF.

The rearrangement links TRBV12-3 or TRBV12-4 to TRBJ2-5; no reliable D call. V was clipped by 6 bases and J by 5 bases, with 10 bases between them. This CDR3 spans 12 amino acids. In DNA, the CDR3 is TGTGCCAGCAGAACTATTGGGGAGACCCAGTACTTC. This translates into CASRTIGETQYF.

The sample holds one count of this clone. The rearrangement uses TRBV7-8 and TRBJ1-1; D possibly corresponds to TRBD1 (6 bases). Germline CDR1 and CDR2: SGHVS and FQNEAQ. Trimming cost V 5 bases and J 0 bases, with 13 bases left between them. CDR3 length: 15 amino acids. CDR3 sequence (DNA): TGTGCCAGCAGCACCCGACAGGTAGTGAACACTGAAGCTTTCTTT. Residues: CASSTRQVVNTEAFF.

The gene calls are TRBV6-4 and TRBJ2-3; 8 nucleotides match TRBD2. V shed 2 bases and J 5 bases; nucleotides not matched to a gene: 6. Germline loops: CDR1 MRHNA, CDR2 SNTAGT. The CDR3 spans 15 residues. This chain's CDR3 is CASSDTGGARDTQYF. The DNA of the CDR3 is TGTGCCAGCAGTGACACCGGGGGGGCCAGAGATACGCAGTATTTT.

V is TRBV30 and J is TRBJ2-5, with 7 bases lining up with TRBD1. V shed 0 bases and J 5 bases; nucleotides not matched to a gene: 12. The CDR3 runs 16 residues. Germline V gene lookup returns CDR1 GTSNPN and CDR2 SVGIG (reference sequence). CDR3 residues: CAWSVNGQDVRETQYF. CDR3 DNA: TGTGCCTGGAGTGTTAACGGACAGGACGTACGTGAGACCCAGTACTTC.

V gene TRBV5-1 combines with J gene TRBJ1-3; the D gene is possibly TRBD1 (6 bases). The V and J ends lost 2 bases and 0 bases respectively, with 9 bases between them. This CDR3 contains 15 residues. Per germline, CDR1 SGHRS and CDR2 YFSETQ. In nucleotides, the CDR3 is TGCGCCAGCAGCTTAACAGGGACCTCTGGAAACACCATATATTTT. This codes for CASSLTGTSGNTIYF. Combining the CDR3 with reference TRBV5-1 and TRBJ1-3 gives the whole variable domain KAGVTQTPRYLIKTRGQQVTLSCSPISGHRSVSWYQQTPGQGLQFLFEYFSETQRNKGNFPGRFSGRQFSNSRSEMNVSTLELGDSALYLCASSLTGTSGNTIYFGEGSWLTVV.

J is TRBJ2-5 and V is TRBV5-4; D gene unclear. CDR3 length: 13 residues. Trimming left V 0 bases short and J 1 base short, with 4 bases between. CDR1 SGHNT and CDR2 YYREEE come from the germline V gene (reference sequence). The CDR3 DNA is TGTGCCAGCAGCTTGGCCAGCCAAGAGACCCAGTACTTC. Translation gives CASSLASQETQYF.

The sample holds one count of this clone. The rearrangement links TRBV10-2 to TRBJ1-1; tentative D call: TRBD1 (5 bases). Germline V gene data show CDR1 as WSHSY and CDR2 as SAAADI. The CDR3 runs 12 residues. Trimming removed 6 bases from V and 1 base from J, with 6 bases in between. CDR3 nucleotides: TGCGCCAGCAGAGGGGAGAACACTGAAGCTTTCTTT. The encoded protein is CASRGENTEAFF.

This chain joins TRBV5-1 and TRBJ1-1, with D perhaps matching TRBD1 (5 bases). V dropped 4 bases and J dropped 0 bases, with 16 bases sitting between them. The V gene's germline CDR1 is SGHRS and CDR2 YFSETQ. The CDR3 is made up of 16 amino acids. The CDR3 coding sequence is TGCGCCAGCAGCCAGGGCCTCGGTGTTATGAACACTGAAGCTTTCTTT. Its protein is CASSQGLGVMNTEAFF.

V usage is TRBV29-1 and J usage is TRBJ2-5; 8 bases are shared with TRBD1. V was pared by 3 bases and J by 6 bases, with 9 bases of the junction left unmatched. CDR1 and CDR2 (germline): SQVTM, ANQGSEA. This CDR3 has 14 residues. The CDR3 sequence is CSVDRWQGAQTQYF. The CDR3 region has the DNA TGCAGCGTTGACAGGTGGCAGGGGGCGCAGACCCAGTACTTC.

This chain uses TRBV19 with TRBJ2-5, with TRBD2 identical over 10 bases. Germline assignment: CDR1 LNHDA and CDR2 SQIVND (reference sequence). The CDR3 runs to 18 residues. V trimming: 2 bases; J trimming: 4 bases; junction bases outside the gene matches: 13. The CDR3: CASSIKLVGAGGRETQYF. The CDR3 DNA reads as TGTGCCAGTAGTATAAAACTCGTAGGAGCGGGGGGGAGAGAGACCCAGTACTTC.

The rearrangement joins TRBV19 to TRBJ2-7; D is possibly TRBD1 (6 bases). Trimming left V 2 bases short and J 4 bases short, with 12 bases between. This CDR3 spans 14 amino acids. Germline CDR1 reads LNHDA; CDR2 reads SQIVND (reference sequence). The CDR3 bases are TGTGCCAGTAGTATAAGCAGGGGACGATACGAGCAGTACTTC. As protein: CASSISRGRYEQYF.

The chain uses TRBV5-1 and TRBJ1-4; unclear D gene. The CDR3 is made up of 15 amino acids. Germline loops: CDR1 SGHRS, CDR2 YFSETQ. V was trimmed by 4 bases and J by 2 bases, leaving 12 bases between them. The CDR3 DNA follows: TGCGCCAGCAGCCCTCTTTTCGGGACTAATGAAAAACTGTTTTTT. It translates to CASSPLFGTNEKLFF.

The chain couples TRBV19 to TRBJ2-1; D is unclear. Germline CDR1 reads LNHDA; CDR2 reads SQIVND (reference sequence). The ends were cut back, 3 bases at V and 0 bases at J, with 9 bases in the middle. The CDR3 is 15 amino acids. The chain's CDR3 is CASSMGAGSYNEQFF. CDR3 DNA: TGTGCCAGTAGTATGGGCGCCGGCTCCTACAATGAGCAGTTCTTC.

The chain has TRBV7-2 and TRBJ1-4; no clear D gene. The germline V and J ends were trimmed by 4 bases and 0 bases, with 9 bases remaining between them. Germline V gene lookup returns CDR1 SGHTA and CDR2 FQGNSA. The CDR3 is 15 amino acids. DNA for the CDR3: TGTGCCAGCAGCTCCCGAAGCGCAACTAATGAAAAACTGTTTTTT. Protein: CASSSRSATNEKLFF. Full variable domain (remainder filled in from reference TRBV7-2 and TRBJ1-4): GAGVSQSPSNKVTEKGKDVELRCDPISGHTALYWYRQSLGQGLEFLIYFQGNSAPDKSGLPSDRFSAERTGGSVSTLTIQRTQQEDSAVYLCASSSRSATNEKLFFGSGTQLSVL.

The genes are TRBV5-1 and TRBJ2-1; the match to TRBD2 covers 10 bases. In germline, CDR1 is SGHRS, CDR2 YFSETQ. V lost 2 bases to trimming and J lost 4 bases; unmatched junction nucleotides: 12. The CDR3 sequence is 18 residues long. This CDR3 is CASSFVPSGGAGYNEQFF. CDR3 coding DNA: TGCGCCAGCAGCTTTGTCCCAAGCGGGGGGGCAGGTTACAATGAGCAGTTCTTC.

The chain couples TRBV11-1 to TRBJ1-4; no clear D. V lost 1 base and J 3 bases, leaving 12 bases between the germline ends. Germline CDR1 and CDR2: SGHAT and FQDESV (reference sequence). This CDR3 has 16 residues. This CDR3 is CASSLGIIGPNEKLFF. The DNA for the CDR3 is TGTGCCAGCAGCTTAGGAATTATCGGTCCTAATGAAAAACTGTTTTTT.